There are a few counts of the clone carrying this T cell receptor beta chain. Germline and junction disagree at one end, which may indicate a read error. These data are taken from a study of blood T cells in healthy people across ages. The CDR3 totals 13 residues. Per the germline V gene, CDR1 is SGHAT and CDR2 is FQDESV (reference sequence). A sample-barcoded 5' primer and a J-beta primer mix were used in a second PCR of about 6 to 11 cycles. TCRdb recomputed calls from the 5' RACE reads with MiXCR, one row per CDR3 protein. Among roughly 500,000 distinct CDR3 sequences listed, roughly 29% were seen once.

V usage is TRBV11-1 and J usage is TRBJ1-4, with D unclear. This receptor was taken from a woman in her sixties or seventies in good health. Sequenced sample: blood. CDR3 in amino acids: CASSLQNGEKLLF. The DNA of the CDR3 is TGTGCCAGCAGCTTACAGAATGGTGAAAAACTGCTTTTT.